This T cell receptor beta chain was profiled in a study of blood T cell repertoires in COVID-19. Study background: Italy, Spain and the United States were the sources of the convalescent and acute COVID-19 samples.

Germline CDR1 reads SQVTM; CDR2 reads ANQGSEA. This CDR3 has 11 residues. Trimming removed 6 bases at V and 5 bases at J, with 10 bases between. This clone was seen just once. Authors' analysis steps: From reference gene primer amplification, estimates of nucleated cell counts were derived. Measured with immunoSEQ multiplex PCR; TCRdb has only the in-frame clones, and not every one. Clonal size and the V and J genes are those of that table, whereas D and trimming came from the DNA. This table has about 77,000 clones, more than 80% appearing once. V and J are TRBV29-1 and TRBJ1-2; D may be TRBD1 (6 bases). This sequence originates from a woman in her 70s with acute or convalescent COVID-19. The sample consisted of peripheral blood. The CDR3 sequence: CSVYTGYGYTF. The CDR3 bases are TGCAGCGTCTACACAGGGTATGGCTACACCTTC.